This record concerns one T cell receptor beta chain sequence. Its antigen is undetermined. The authors ran the assay at deep level. Profiled with immunoSEQ multiplex PCR; TCRdb holds only in-frame clones, not every one. The sample has around 550,000 clones; 85% to 95% are singletons. Cells designated naive CD8 were CD45RO-negative and were positively selected for CCR7, with terminally differentiated effector memory CD45RA+ cells excluded. The data belong to a study of shared clonotypes between healthy human individuals. Findings and caveats of the study: Relative to memory subsets, naive subsets generally showed larger estimated richness. Non-shared clonotypes had lower generation probabilities than clonotypes shared by all four sorted-subset donors. Rarefaction exposed incomplete sorted-subset sequencing despite large depth.

Germline-derived CDR1 and CDR2 are SGHAT and FQNNGV. Trimming cost V 5 bases and J 4 bases, with 14 bases left between them. This CDR3 has 14 residues. Sequencing input: naive CD8+ T cells sorted from blood. This clonotype was sampled from a woman in her thirties in good health. The chain employs TRBV11-2 and TRBJ2-5; D call uncertain. CDR3 coding DNA: TGTGCCAGCAGCACCCTGGAACTCGGAGAGACCCAGTACTTC. As protein: CASSTLELGETQYF.